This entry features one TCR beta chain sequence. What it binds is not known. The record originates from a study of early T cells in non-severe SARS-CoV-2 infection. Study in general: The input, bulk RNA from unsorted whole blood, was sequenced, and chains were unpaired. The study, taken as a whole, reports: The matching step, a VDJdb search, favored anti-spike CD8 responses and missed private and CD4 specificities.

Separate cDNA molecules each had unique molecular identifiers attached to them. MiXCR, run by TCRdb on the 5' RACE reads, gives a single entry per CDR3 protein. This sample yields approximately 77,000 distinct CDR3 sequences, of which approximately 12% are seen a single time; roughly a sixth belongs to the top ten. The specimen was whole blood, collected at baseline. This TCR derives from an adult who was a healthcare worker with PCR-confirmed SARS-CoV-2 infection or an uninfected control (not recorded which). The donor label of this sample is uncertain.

The CDR3 loop reads CASTPDGLSPLHF. The CDR3 DNA sequence: TGTGCCAGCACCCCCGATGGTCTTTCACCCCTCCACTTT. J is TRBJ1-6 and V is TRBV3-1; no reliable D call. The V gene's germline CDR1 is LGHDT and CDR2 YNNKEL (reference sequence). V gave up 7 bases and J gave up 9 bases, with 13 bases separating them. This CDR3 has 13 residues.